The 19 T cell receptor beta chains below all came from one sample that was sequenced in a study of T cells in Graves' hyperthyroidism and ophthalmopathy. Amplification yielded TCR beta CDR3 regions, with RNA transcripts as the source. During a first-round RT-PCR of the TCR CDR3, the HTBI primer set was used. TCRdb processed the multiplex PCR reads anew with MiXCR; each CDR3 protein has one entry. The table includes approximately 210,000 distinct CDR3 sequences, roughly 15% detected once. The specimen sequenced was blood. All receptors derive from a man in his fifties or sixties with Graves' hyperthyroidism.

The chain uses TRBV29-1 and TRBJ2-7; D uncertain. V was clipped by 6 bases and J by 4 bases, with 16 bases between them. Germline loops: CDR1 SQVTM, CDR2 ANQGSEA. The CDR3 contains 13 residues. The CDR3 coding sequence is TGCAGCGTAGAGACCGACCGACCGTACGAGCAGTACTTC. As protein: CSVETDRPYEQYF.

The J gene is TRBJ2-1, the V gene TRBV5-1, with a tentative D call TRBD1 (6 bases). In germline, CDR1 is SGHRS, CDR2 YFSETQ. The CDR3 contains 14 residues. V lost 6 bases and J 0 bases, leaving 10 bases between the germline ends. This CDR3 reads CASNTGSSYNEQFF. In DNA form, the CDR3 reads TGCGCCAGCAATACAGGGAGCTCCTACAATGAGCAGTTCTTC.

This clonotype was seen ten or more times. V gene TRBV29-1 combines with J gene TRBJ2-1, with TRBD1 matching 10 bases. The CDR3 is made up of 16 amino acids. The J segment lost 8 bases and the V segment lost 0 bases, leaving 10 bases of the junction unmatched. CDR1 is SQVTM, CDR2 ANQGSEA, per germline. CDR3 loop: CSVEDWDSGTGDEQFF. CDR3 bases: TGCAGCGTTGAAGATTGGGATAGCGGGACAGGGGATGAGCAGTTCTTC.

This clonotype was picked up many times. The rearrangement joins TRBV10-3 to TRBJ2-7; 11 nucleotides agree with TRBD2. Germline V gives CDR1 ENHRY, CDR2 SYGVKD. There are 14 residues in the CDR3. V lost 6 bases to trimming and J lost 3 bases; unmatched junction nucleotides: 4. The CDR3 region has the DNA TGTGCCATCAGAGACGGGACTAGCGGCTACGAGCAGTACTTC. This sequence encodes CAIRDGTSGYEQYF.

V and J are TRBV12-5 and TRBJ2-4; the D gene could be TRBD1 or TRBD2 (5 bases each). Germline lookup yields CDR1 LGHNT and CDR2 FRNRAP. Trimming shortened V by 0 bases and J by 0 bases, and 12 bases separated the two germline ends. This CDR3 spans 17 amino acids. The CDR3 loop reads CASGLVLWGLAKNIQYF. The CDR3 DNA reads TGTGCTAGTGGTTTGGTACTTTGGGGGTTAGCCAAAAACATTCAGTACTTC. Filled out from reference TRBV12-5 and TRBJ2-4, the complete variable domain reads DARVTQTPRHKVTEMGQEVTMRCQPILGHNTVFWYRQTMMQGLELLAYFRNRAPLDDSGMPKDRFSAEMPDATLATLKIQPSEPRDSAVYFCASGLVLWGLAKNIQYFGAGTRLSVL.

Concerning this clonotype itself: One end of the junction fails to match germline, which may point to a read error. The chain recombines TRBV7-2 with TRBJ2-5; 8 nucleotides agree with TRBD1. Germline loops: CDR1 SGHTA, CDR2 FQGNSA. This CDR3 region has 14 residues. The CDR3 loop is CVSSFNRGKETQYF. CDR3 in DNA: TGTGTCAGCAGCTTCAACAGGGGGAAGGAGACCCAGTACTTC.

The chain joins TRBV14 to TRBJ2-1; 7 positions match TRBD1. With V trimmed by 3 bases and J by 5 bases, 10 bases remained unmatched. The CDR3 runs to 16 residues. Germline values: CDR1 SGHDN, CDR2 FVKESK. As DNA, the CDR3 is TGTGCCAGCAGCCACAACAGGGGTAATATCCACAATGAGCAGTTCTTC. Protein: CASSHNRGNIHNEQFF. Full variable domain (remainder filled in from reference TRBV14 and TRBJ2-1): EAGVTQFPSHSVIEKGQTVTLRCDPISGHDNLYWYRRVMGKEIKFLLHFVKESKQDESGMPNNRFLAERTGGTYSTLKVQPAELEDSGVYFCASSHNRGNIHNEQFFGPGTRLTVL.

The V and J genes are TRBV9 and TRBJ1-5, with a possible D match to TRBD1 (6 bases). Per germline, CDR1 SGDLS and CDR2 YYNGEE. V dropped 3 bases and J dropped 7 bases, with 14 bases sitting between them. The CDR3 totals 14 residues. The DNA for the CDR3 is TGTGCCAGCAGCGCCGGGGCGGGGGGCCAGCCCCAGCATTTT. Translation: CASSAGAGGQPQHF.

This clonotype has ten or more counts. The rearrangement links TRBV12-3 or TRBV12-4 to TRBJ1-4; no clear D gene. V lost 1 base and J 0 bases, leaving 9 bases between the germline ends. The CDR3 has 16 residues. The CDR3 DNA follows: TGTGCCAGCAGTTTAGAAAGACCCGCAACTAATGAAAAACTGTTTTTT. Translation gives CASSLERPATNEKLFF.

This clonotype occurred many times. V gene TRBV20-1 combines with J gene TRBJ2-4, with TRBD1 identical over 7 bases. V lost 5 bases, J lost 2 bases, and 12 bases stayed unmatched. Germline values: CDR1 DFQATT, CDR2 SNEGSKA (reference sequence). CDR3 length: 16 residues. CDR3 coding DNA: TGCAGTGCTTACGGGGTGACAGGGATTACCAAAAACATTCAGTACTTC. It yields the protein CSAYGVTGITKNIQYF.

This clonotype was seen a handful of times. V is TRBV7-2 and J is TRBJ2-2, with D maybe TRBD1 (6 bases). Germline assignment: CDR1 SGHTA and CDR2 FQGNSA. The CDR3 is 13 amino acids. Trimming left V 2 bases short and J 6 bases short, with 7 bases between. The CDR3 DNA follows: TGTGCCAGCAGCTTATGGGGGCCCGGGGAGCTGTTTTTT. This codes for CASSLWGPGELFF.

This clonotype was recorded many times. The V gene is TRBV7-2, the J gene TRBJ2-7; 7 nucleotides match TRBD2. CDR3 size: 14 residues. Unmatched junction bases numbered 7, after V lost 4 bases and J lost 4 bases. The germline V gene encodes CDR1 SGHTA and CDR2 FQGNSA. The CDR3 nucleotides read TGTGCCAGCAGCTCTGGGACTATAAGTTACGAGCAGTACTTC. As protein: CASSSGTISYEQYF.

The chain employs TRBV3-1 and TRBJ2-7; D is undetermined. The germline V gene has CDR1 LGHDT and CDR2 YNNKEL (reference sequence). Trimming cost V 0 bases and J 3 bases, with 15 bases left between them. The CDR3 sequence is 16 residues long. This CDR3 is CASSQDPVGRSYEQYF. CDR3 DNA sequence: TGTGCCAGCAGCCAAGATCCGGTGGGTAGGAGCTACGAGCAGTACTTC.

This chain uses TRBV18 with TRBJ1-2; 8 bases are shared with TRBD1. The CDR3 loop spans 16 amino acids. CDR1 is KGHSH, CDR2 LQKENI, per germline. The V and J ends lost 3 bases and 6 bases, in that order; junction bases with no gene match: 12. CDR3 DNA: TGTGCCAGCTCACCCTCGACAGGGGTCCAGGTTCATGGCTACACCTTC. Its protein is CASSPSTGVQVHGYTF.

This clonotype was found many times. The chain joins TRBV20-1 to TRBJ2-7; possibly TRBD1 or TRBD2 for D (5 bases each). Looked up from germline, CDR1 is DFQATT and CDR2 is SNEGSKA (reference sequence). This CDR3 has 13 amino acids. V lost 6 bases and J 1 base, leaving 13 bases between the germline ends. The CDR3 protein is CSATPGLSYEQYF. CDR3 nucleotide sequence: TGCAGTGCCACACCGGGGCTTTCCTACGAGCAGTACTTC.

This clonotype was seen at least ten times. The rearrangement uses TRBV12-3 or TRBV12-4 and TRBJ2-1, with D perhaps matching TRBD2 (6 bases). This CDR3 has 14 amino acids. The V gene lost 4 bases and the J gene lost 6 bases, with 13 bases spanning the gap. The CDR3 coding sequence is TGTGCCAGCAGTTCGGGGGTTGCTTTCAATGAGCAGTTCTTC. It encodes CASSSGVAFNEQFF.

The chain uses TRBV7-2 and TRBJ2-7; D perhaps matches TRBD2 (6 bases). The V gene's germline CDR1 is SGHTA and CDR2 FQGNSA. Trimming took 1 base from V and 3 from J, leaving 10 bases between them. The CDR3 runs 14 residues. CDR3 amino acids: CASSLDRGYYEQYF. In DNA form, the CDR3 reads TGTGCCAGCAGCTTAGACCGGGGGTACTACGAGCAGTACTTC.

Many counts were recorded for this clonotype. The chain joins TRBV28 to TRBJ2-3; D is perhaps TRBD2 (5 bases). V was shortened by 6 bases and J by 5 bases, with 15 bases between the two germline ends. This CDR3 is 14 amino acids long. The germline CDR1 and CDR2 sequences are MDHEN and SYDVKM. The CDR3 nucleotides read TGTGCCAGCAGGAAGTGGGAGTGGGAAGATACGCAGTATTTT. Residues: CASRKWEWEDTQYF.

The rearrangement links TRBV9 to TRBJ2-1; 8 bases agree with TRBD2. CDR3 length equals 19 residues. CDR1 SGDLS and CDR2 YYNGEE come from the germline V gene. Germline trimming cut 4 bases from V and 9 bases from J; bases unmatched to any gene: 24. The CDR3 loop reads CASSPQAVRWREVRAEQFF. As DNA, the CDR3 is TGTGCCAGCAGCCCACAGGCGGTTCGGTGGCGGGAGGTACGGGCTGAGCAGTTCTTC.